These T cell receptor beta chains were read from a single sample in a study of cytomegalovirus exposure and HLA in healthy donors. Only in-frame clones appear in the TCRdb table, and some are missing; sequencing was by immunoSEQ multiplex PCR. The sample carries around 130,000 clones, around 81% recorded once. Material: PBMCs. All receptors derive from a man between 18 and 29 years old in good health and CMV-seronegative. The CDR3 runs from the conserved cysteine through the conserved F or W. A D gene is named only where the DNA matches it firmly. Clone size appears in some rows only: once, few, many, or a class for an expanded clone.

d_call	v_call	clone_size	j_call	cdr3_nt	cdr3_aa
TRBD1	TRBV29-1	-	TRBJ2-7	TGCAGCGTTGAAGACCGGGACAGTGAACCTTACGAGCAGTACTTC	CSVEDRDSEPYEQYF
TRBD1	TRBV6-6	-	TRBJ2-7	TGTGCCAGCAGTTACGCTCCGGGACAGGGCGGTGAGCAGTACTTC	CASSYAPGQGGEQYF
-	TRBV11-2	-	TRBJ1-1	TGTGCCAGCAGCAAAGCCTCAGCGAATATCATGAACACTGAAGCTTTCTTT	CASSKASANIMNTEAFF
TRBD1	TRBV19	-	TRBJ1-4	TGTGCCAGTAGTATTTCGGGGACAGGGAATGAAAAACTGTTTTTT	CASSISGTGNEKLFF
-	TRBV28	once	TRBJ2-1	TGTGCCAGCAGTCCCCCGGGGTTGGATGGCCAGTTCTTC	CASSPPGLDGQFF
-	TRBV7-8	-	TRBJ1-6	TGTGCCAGCAGCTTAGTCGGGGACGGGGGTGATTCACCCCTCCACTTT	CASSLVGDGGDSPLHF
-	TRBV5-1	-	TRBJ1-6	TGCGCCAGCAGCACCGGACAGACGATTAATTCACCCCTCCACTTT	CASSTGQTINSPLHF
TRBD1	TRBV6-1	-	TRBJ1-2	TGTGCCAGCAGTGAATGGGTGGGGCAGGGGGGCGGCTACACCTTC	CASSEWVGQGGGYTF
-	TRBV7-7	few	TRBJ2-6	TGTGCTATACTGCTCTCTGGGGCCAACGTCCTGACTTTC	CAILLSGANVLTF
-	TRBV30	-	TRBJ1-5	TGTGCCTGGGGACACCTAAGCAGCAATCAGCCCCAGCATTTT	CAWGHLSSNQPQHF
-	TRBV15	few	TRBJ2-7	TGTGCCACCAGCAGGCAGGGAACCTACGAGCAGTACTTC	CATSRQGTYEQYF
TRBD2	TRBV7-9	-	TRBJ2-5	TGTGCCAGCAGCTCCGGACTAGCGGGGACAGAGACCCAGTACTTC	CASSSGLAGTETQYF
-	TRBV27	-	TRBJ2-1	TGTGCCAGCAGTTTGGGCAGGGTAAATGAGCAGTTCTTC	CASSLGRVNEQFF
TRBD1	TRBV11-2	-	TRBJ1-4	TGTGCCAGCAGCTTACTCAGGGGGAGGACTAATGAAAAACTGTTTTTT	CASSLLRGRTNEKLFF
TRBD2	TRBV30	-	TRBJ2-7	TGTGCCTGGAGTGAGGGGACTAGCGGGGGCTACGAGCAGTACTTC	CAWSEGTSGGYEQYF
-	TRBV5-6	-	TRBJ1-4	TGTGCCAGCAGCCCTACGTTTCAGGGGAGAGAAAAACTGTTTTTT	CASSPTFQGREKLFF
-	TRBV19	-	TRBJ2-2	TGTGCCAGTAGAAGTATGGAGGGGCTATCCGGGGAGCTGTTTTTT	CASRSMEGLSGELFF
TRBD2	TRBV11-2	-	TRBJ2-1	TGTGCCAGCAGGACTCTAGCGGGGGCCATATACAATGAGCAGTTCTTC	CASRTLAGAIYNEQFF
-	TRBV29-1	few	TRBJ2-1	TGCAGCGTAGGACGGGATCTCTCTCTCAATGAGCAGTTCTTC	CSVGRDLSLNEQFF
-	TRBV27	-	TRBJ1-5	TGTGCCAGCAGTTTAATCAGGTCTCAAAGTCAGCCCCAGCATTTT	CASSLIRSQSQPQHF
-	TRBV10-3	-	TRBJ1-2	TGTGCCGTCAGAATTGAAAAGGGGTATCTTCGGTGGTATTATGGCTACACCTTC	CAVRIEKGYLRWYYGYTF
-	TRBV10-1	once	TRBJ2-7	TGCGCCAGCGGATTCGACAGCTACGAGCAGTACTTC	CASGFDSYEQYF
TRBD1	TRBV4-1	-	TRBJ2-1	TGCGCCAGCAGCCATACTTTCTCAAGGGGGCGTTTAGTGTATGAGCAGTTCTTC	CASSHTFSRGRLVYEQFF
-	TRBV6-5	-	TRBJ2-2	TGTGCCAGCATCCGGCAGGGGACCGGGGAGCTGTTTTTT	CASIRQGTGELFF
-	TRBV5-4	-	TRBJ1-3	TGTGCCAGCAGCCGACTCGGGCTACAGGGCGTAATCGGAAACACCATATATTTT	CASSRLGLQGVIGNTIYF
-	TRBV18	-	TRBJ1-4	TGTGCCAGCTCACTGCAGTATGAAGAAAAACTGTTTTTT	CASSLQYEEKLFF
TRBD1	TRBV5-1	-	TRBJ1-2	TGCGCCAGCGGCAAACCGGGACAGGGCCCCCCTTTTTATGGCTACACCTTC	CASGKPGQGPPFYGYTF
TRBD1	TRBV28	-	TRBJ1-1	TGTGCCAGCAGCCCATTCGGACAGGGGTTCACTGAAGCTTTCTTT	CASSPFGQGFTEAFF
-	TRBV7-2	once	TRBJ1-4	TGTGCCAGCAGCTTAGCGCGCGGGGATGGGAATGAAAAACTGTTTTTT	CASSLARGDGNEKLFF
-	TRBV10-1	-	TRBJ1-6	TGCGCCAGCAGTGGGTGGCGGGAGAATTCACCCCTCCACTTT	CASSGWRENSPLHF
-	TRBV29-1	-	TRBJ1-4	TGCAGCGTGGACTACCGGGATCCCAATGAAAAACTGTTTTTT	CSVDYRDPNEKLFF
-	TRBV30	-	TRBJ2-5	TGTGCCTGGAGGGAGGGACTGCAAAGGGAGACCCAGTACTTC	CAWREGLQRETQYF
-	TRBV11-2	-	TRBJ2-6	TGTGCCAGCAGCTTAGAACCGCGCTCTGGGGCCAACGTCCTGACTTTC	CASSLEPRSGANVLTF
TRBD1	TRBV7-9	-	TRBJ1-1	TGTGCCAGCAGCTTTCCTAACGAAAAAAAGGGACAGAGCACTGAAGCTTTCTTT	CASSFPNEKKGQSTEAFF
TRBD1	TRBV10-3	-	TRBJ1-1	TGTGCCACCATTCCGACAGGGAAGAACACTGAAGCTTTCTTT	CATIPTGKNTEAFF
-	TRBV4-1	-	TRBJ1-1	TGCGCCAGCAGCCAAAGCCTACAGGGTCGAGTACCTGAAGCTTTCTTT	CASSQSLQGRVPEAFF
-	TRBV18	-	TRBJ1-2	TGTGCCAGCTCAAGCGCAACATATGATGGCTACACCTTC	CASSSATYDGYTF
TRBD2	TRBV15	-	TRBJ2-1	TGTGCCACCAGCACGCGGGGGCCGGGGGGGAATGAGCAGTTCTTC	CATSTRGPGGNEQFF
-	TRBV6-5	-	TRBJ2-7	TGTGCCAGCAGACCGTTAAGGAGCTCCTACGAGCAGTACTTC	CASRPLRSSYEQYF
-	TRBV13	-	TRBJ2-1	TGTGCCAGCAGCTTAGGGCGGAAATACAATGAGCAGTTCTTC	CASSLGRKYNEQFF
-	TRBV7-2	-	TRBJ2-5	TGTGCCAGCAGCTTAAGCCTAGCCGAGACCCAGTACTTC	CASSLSLAETQYF
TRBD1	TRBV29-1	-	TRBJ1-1	TGCAGCGTTGGCCGACAGGGGGGCACTGAAGCTTTCTTT	CSVGRQGGTEAFF
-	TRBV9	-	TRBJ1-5	TGTGCCAGCAGCCGGGGAAGCAATCAGCCCCAGCATTTT	CASSRGSNQPQHF
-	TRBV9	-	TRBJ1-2	TGTGCCAGCAGCGGGCCCGGGACAAACTATGGCTACACCTTC	CASSGPGTNYGYTF
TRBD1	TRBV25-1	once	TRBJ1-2	TGTGCCAGCAGTGAATCCCCAGGGGGCTATGGCTACACCTTC	CASSESPGGYGYTF
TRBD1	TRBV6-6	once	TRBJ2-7	TGTGCCAGCATGAAGGACAGGGTTAACGAGCAGTACTTC	CASMKDRVNEQYF